Each of the 8 T cell receptor beta chains below was sequenced from the same sample in a study of resident and recirculating memory T cells in vitiligo. Sequencing used immunoSEQ multiplex PCR; TCRdb keeps in-frame clones, though not all of them. The sample records tens of thousands of clones, under 95% being singletons. The source material was blood. These receptors were collected from a male donor with vitiligo.

The chain employs TRBV15 and TRBJ2-4; D is ambiguous. CDR1 and CDR2 from the germline V gene are LNHNV and YYDKDF (reference sequence). The CDR3 sequence is 13 residues long. V was trimmed by 0 bases and J by 9 bases, leaving 9 bases between them. Written as DNA, the CDR3 is TGTGCCACCAGCAGAGATAGTTCGAGCATTCAGTACTTC. It is translated as CATSRDSSSIQYF. The full variable domain, with the rest looked up from reference TRBV15 and TRBJ2-4, is DAMVIQNPRYQVTQFGKPVTLSCSQTLNHNVMYWYQQKSSQAPKLLFHYYDKDFNNEADTPDNFQSRRPNTSFCFLDIRSPGLGDTAMYLCATSRDSSSIQYFGAGTRLSVL.

The chain combines TRBV6-5 with TRBJ1-1, with a weak D call TRBD1 (5 bases). CDR1 is MNHEY, CDR2 SVGAGI, per germline. V lost 5 bases to trimming and J lost 5 bases, with 12 bases between them. The CDR3 length is 13 residues. CDR3 region: CASSPSRGTEAFF. As DNA, the CDR3 is TGTGCCAGCAGTCCGAGCCGGGGGACTGAAGCTTTCTTT.

The V and J genes are TRBV4-3 and TRBJ2-1, with TRBD2 identical over 10 bases. V shed 1 base, J shed 8 bases, and the junction held 14 bases outside the gene matches. Germline assignment: CDR1 LGHNA and CDR2 YSLEER. The CDR3 contains 18 residues. The DNA of the CDR3 is TGCGCCAGCAGCCAAGCCTGGACTAGCGGCTCCCCTGGCCATGAGCAGTTCTTC. It yields the protein CASSQAWTSGSPGHEQFF.

The chain has TRBV15 and TRBJ1-1; possible D gene TRBD1, 5 bases. CDR3 length equals 16 residues. The germline CDR1 and CDR2 sequences are LNHNV and YYDKDF (reference sequence). Trimming removed 5 bases at V and 7 bases at J, with 23 bases between. Here the CDR3 reads CATSPGSGNQPDEAFF. The CDR3, as DNA: TGTGCCACCAGCCCCGGCTCAGGGAATCAGCCAGATGAAGCTTTCTTT.

This chain joins TRBV20-1 and TRBJ2-7; D is uncertain. CDR3 length: 11 amino acids. Per the germline V gene, CDR1 is DFQATT and CDR2 is SNEGSKA (reference sequence). V was trimmed by 6 bases and J by 3 bases, leaving 9 bases between them. The CDR3 loop is CSATSRYEQYF. The CDR3 DNA reads TGCAGTGCCACATCACGCTACGAGCAGTACTTC.

The chain recombines TRBV2 with TRBJ2-1; 11 bases map to TRBD1. The CDR3 runs 13 residues. Looked up from germline, CDR1 is SNHLY and CDR2 is FYNNEI. The V segment lost 7 bases and the J segment 9 bases; nucleotides outside the gene matches: 5. The CDR3 spells CASNPGTGGEQFF. CDR3 nucleotide sequence: TGTGCCAGCAATCCCGGGACAGGGGGTGAGCAGTTCTTC. The whole variable domain, filled in from reference TRBV2 and TRBJ2-1, reads EPEVTQTPSHQVTQMGQEVILRCVPISNHLYFYWYRQILGQKVEFLVSFYNNEISEKSEIFDDQFSVERPDGSNFTLKIRSTKLEDSAMYFCASNPGTGGEQFFGPGTRLTVL.

This chain links TRBV7-2 with TRBJ2-3; D possibly corresponds to TRBD1 (6 bases). Germline V gene sequence: CDR1 SGHTA, CDR2 FQGNSA. The V and J ends lost 5 bases and 0 bases respectively, with 15 bases between them. This CDR3 spans 16 amino acids. CDR3: CASSPHRAASTDTQYF. The CDR3 bases are TGTGCCAGCAGCCCCCACAGGGCGGCTAGCACAGATACGCAGTATTTT.

This sequence joins TRBV6-1 and TRBJ1-5, with D maybe TRBD1 (6 bases). V was pared by 7 bases and J by 7 bases, with 17 bases between. Germline CDR1 and CDR2: MNHNS and SASEGT. This CDR3 contains 14 residues. The CDR3 DNA follows: TGTGCCAGCAACCAATATAGGGGGGGGCAGCCCCAGCATTTT. Protein sequence: CASNQYRGGQPQHF.